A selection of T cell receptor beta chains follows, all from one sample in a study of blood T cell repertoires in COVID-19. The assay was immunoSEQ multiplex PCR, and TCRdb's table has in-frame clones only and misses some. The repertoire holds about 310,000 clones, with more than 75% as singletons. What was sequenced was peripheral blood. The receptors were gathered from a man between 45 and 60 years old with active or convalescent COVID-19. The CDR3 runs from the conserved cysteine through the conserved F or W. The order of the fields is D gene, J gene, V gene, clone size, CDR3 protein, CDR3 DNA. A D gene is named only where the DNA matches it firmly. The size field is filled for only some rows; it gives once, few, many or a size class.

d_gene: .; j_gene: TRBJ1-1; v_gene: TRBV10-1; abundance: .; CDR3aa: CANLLADTEAFF; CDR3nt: TGCGCCAACCTCCTAGCGGACACTGAAGCTTTCTTT
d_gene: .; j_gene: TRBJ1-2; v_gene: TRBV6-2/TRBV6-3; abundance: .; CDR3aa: CASSLSAQTYGYTF; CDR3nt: TGTGCCAGCAGTTTGTCGGCGCAGACATATGGCTACACCTTC
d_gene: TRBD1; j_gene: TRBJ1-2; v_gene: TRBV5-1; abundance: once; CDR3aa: CASSLGAGQGFSYGYTF; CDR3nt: TGCGCCAGCAGCTTGGGAGCGGGACAGGGTTTCTCCTATGGCTACACCTTC
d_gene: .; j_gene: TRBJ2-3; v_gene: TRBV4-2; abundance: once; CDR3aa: CASSQDSGADTQYF; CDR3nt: TGTGCCAGCAGCCAAGATAGCGGCGCAGATACGCAGTATTTT
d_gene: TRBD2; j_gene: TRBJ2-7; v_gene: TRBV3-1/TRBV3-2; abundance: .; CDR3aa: CASSPLAAAPHEQYF; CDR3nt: TGTGCCAGCAGCCCCCTAGCGGCTGCACCGCACGAGCAGTACTTC
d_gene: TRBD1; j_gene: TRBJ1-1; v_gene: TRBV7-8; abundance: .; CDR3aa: CASSLGTGGTTEAFF; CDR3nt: TGTGCCAGCAGCTTAGGAACAGGGGGTACCACTGAAGCTTTCTTT
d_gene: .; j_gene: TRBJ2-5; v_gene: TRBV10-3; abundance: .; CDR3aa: CATQRDRQETQYF; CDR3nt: TGTGCCACCCAGCGAGACAGACAAGAGACCCAGTACTTC
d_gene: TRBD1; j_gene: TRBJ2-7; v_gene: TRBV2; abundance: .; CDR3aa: CASSAGQGILSGEQYF; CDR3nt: TGTGCCAGCAGTGCGGGACAGGGTATTTTATCCGGCGAGCAGTACTTC
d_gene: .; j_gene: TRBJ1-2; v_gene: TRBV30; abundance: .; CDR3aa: CAWSRWGGSAANYGYTF; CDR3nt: TGTGCCTGGAGTAGATGGGGAGGCTCCGCCGCTAACTATGGCTACACCTTC
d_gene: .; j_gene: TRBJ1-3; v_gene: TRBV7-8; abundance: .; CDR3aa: CASSLAWSGLVGNTIYF; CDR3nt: TGTGCCAGCAGCTTAGCGTGGTCGGGTCTCGTTGGAAACACCATATATTTT
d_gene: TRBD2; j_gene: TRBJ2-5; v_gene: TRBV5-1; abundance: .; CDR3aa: CASSLLGGGSQETQYF; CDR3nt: TGCGCCAGCAGCTTGTTGGGCGGGGGTTCCCAAGAGACCCAGTACTTC
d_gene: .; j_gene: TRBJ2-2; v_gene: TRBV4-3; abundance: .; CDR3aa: CASSQVARYTGELFF; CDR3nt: TGCGCCAGCAGCCAAGTTGCCAGATACACCGGGGAGCTGTTTTTT
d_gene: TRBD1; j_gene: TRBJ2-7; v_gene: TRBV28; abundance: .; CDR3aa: CASRLGQGAYEQYF; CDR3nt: TGTGCCAGCAGGCTTGGACAGGGTGCTTACGAGCAGTACTTC
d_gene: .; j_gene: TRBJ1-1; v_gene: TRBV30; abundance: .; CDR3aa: CAWSVLPTTEAFF; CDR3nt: TGTGCCTGGAGTGTACTACCGACCACTGAAGCTTTCTTT
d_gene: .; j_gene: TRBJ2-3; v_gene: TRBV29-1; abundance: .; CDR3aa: CSVRTDGDTQYF; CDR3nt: TGCAGCGTAAGGACAGACGGGGATACGCAGTATTTT
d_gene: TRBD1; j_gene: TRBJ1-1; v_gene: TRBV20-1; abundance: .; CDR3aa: CSASGTAEAFF; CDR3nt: TGCAGTGCGTCCGGGACAGCTGAAGCTTTCTTT
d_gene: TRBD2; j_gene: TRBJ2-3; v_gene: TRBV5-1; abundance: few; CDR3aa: CASSLGASGSTDTQYF; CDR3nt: TGCGCCAGCAGCTTGGGGGCTAGCGGTAGCACAGATACGCAGTATTTT
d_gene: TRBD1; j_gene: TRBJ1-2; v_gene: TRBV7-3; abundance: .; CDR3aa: CASSFEGGDGYTF; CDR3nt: TGTGCCAGCAGCTTTGAAGGGGGCGATGGCTACACCTTC
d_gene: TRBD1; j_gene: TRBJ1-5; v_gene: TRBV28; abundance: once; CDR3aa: CASSLNRGNNNQPQHF; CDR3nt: TGTGCCAGCAGCCTTAACAGGGGTAATAACAATCAGCCCCAGCATTTT
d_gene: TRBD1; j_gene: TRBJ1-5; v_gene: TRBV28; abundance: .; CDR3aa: CASSRTGGPYSNQPQHF; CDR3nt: TGTGCCAGCTCCCGGACAGGGGGCCCATATAGCAATCAGCCCCAGCATTTT
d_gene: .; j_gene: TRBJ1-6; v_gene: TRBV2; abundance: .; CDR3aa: CASSSQQGYNSPLHF; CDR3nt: TGTGCCAGCAGTTCCCAACAGGGTTATAATTCACCCCTCCACTTT
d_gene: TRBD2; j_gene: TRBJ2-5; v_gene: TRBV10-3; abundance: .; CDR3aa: CAIKEAGAETQYF; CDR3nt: TGTGCCATTAAGGAGGCGGGAGCAGAGACCCAGTACTTC
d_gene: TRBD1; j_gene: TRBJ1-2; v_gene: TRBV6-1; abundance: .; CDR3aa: CASSELQGGDYGYTF; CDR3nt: TGTGCCAGCAGTGAACTTCAAGGGGGCGACTATGGCTACACCTTC
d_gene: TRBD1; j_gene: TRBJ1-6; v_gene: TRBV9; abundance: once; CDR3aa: CASSPRGQGPSPLHF; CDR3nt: TGTGCCAGCAGCCCCCGCGGACAGGGTCCTTCACCCCTCCACTTT
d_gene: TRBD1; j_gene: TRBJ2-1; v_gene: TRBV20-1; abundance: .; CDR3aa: CSASYPGQLFYEQFF; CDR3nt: TGCAGTGCTAGTTATCCGGGACAGCTGTTTTATGAGCAGTTCTTC
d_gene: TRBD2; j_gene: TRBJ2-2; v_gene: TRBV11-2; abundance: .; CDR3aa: CASSLSGSNIGELFF; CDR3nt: TGTGCCAGCAGCTTAAGCGGGAGTAATATCGGGGAGCTGTTTTTT
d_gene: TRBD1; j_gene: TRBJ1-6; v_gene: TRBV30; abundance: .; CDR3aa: CAWSVYRGGPNSPLHF; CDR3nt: TGTGCCTGGAGTGTATACAGGGGAGGCCCAAATTCACCCCTCCACTTT
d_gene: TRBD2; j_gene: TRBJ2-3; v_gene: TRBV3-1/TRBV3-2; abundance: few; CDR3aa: CASSPGVAGGTDTQYF; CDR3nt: TGTGCCAGCAGCCCAGGTGTTGCGGGGGGAACAGATACGCAGTATTTT
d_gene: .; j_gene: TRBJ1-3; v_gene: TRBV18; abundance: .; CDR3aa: CASSAGYGNTIYF; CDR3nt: TGTGCCAGCTCGGCAGGGTACGGAAACACCATATATTTT
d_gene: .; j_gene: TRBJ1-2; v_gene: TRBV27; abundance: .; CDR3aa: CASSRAGAQDYGYTF; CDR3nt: TGTGCCAGCAGTAGGGCTGGGGCGCAGGACTATGGCTACACCTTC
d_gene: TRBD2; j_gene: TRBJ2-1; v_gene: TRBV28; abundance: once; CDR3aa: CASSSLTRGDEQFF; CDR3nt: TGTGCCAGCAGTTCGTTAACTCGGGGGGATGAGCAGTTCTTC
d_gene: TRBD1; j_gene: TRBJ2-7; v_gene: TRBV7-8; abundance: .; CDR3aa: CASSSDRGREQYF; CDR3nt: TGTGCCAGCAGCTCGGACAGGGGGCGCGAGCAGTACTTC
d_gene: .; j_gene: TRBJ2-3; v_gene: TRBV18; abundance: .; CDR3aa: CASSPGTGSDTQYF; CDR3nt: TGTGCCAGCTCACCGGGAACAGGGTCAGATACGCAGTATTTT
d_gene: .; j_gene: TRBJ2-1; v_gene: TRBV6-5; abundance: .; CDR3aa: CASSSKLPSYNEQFF; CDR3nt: TGTGCCAGCAGTTCAAAACTGCCCTCCTACAATGAGCAGTTCTTC
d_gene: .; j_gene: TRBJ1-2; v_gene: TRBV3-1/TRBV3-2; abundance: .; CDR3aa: CASSQVNRVSGYTF; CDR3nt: TGTGCCAGCAGCCAAGTTAACAGGGTCTCTGGCTACACCTTC
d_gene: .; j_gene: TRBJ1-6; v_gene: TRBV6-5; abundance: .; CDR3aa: CASSRGDTNSPLHF; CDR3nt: TGTGCCAGCAGTCGGGGGGACACAAATTCACCCCTCCACTTT
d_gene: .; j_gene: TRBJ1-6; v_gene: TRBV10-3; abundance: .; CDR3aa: CAISESSGRELHF; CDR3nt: TGTGCCATCAGTGAGTCGAGCGGCAGAGAACTCCACTTT
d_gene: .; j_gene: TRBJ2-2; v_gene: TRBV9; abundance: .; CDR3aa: CASSVVEGVTGELFF; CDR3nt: TGTGCCAGCAGCGTAGTCGAAGGGGTCACCGGGGAGCTGTTTTTT
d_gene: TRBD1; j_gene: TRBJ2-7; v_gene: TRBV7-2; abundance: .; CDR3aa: CASSLTGGTYEQYF; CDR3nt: TGTGCCAGCAGCTTAACAGGGGGCACCTACGAGCAGTACTTC
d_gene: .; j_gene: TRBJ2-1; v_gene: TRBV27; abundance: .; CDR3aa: CASSLSVSGGNEQFF; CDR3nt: TGTGCCAGCAGTTTATCAGTGTCCGGGGGCAATGAGCAGTTCTTC
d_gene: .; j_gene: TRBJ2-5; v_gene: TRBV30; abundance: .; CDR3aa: CAWSVGAGVGETQYF; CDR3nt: TGTGCCTGGAGTGTAGGCGCAGGGGTAGGGGAGACCCAGTACTTC
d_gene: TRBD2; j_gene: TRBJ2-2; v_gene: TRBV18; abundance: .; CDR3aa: CASSPSVAGGVGELFF; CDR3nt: TGTGCCAGCTCACCAAGCGTAGCGGGAGGTGTCGGGGAGCTGTTTTTT
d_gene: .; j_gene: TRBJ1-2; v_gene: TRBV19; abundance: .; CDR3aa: CASRELGYGYTF; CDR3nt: TGTGCCAGCAGGGAATTGGGCTATGGCTACACCTTC
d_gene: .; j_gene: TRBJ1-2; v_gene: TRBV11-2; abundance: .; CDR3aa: CASRQTGPDGYTF; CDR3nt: TGTGCCAGCAGGCAAACAGGGCCAGATGGCTACACCTTC
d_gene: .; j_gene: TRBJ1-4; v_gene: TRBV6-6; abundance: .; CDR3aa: CASSWTANNEKLFF; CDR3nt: TGTGCCAGCAGTTGGACAGCAAATAATGAAAAACTGTTTTTT
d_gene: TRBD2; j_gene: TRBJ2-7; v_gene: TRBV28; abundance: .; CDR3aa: CASSLIAGGPYEQYF; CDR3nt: TGTGCCAGCAGTCTAATAGCGGGGGGGCCTTACGAGCAGTACTTC
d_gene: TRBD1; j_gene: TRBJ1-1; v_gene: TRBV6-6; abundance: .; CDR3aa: CASSFLQGANTEAFF; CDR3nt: TGTGCCAGCAGTTTCCTACAGGGGGCGAACACTGAAGCTTTCTTT